This is a list of T cell receptor beta chains from one sample in a study of blood T cells in healthy people across ages. TCRdb reprocessed the 5' RACE reads with MiXCR, giving one entry per CDR3 protein. The table has 270,000 or so distinct CDR3 sequences, roughly a quarter seen once. The sequenced material came from blood. The receptors stem from a woman aged 70-85 years in good health. Both conserved end residues are part of each CDR3. Fields, in order: CDR3 protein, CDR3 DNA, clone size, J gene, D gene, V gene. The D gene is left open where the match is weak. The size of a clone is reported for some rows only, either as once, few or many, or as a class for expanded clones.

CASTLGQGRNEKLFF TGTGCCAGCACCTTAGGACAGGGGCGGAATGAAAAACTGTTTTTT NA TRBJ1-4 TRBD1 TRBV12-3/TRBV12-4
CASSLSMNTEAFF TGTGCCAGCAGCTTATCTATGAACACTGAAGCTTTCTTT NA TRBJ1-1 NA TRBV7-9
CASSLNGPWNIQYF TGTGCCAGCAGTTTAAACGGCCCATGGAACATTCAGTACTTC few TRBJ2-4 NA TRBV28
CASTTGPSGNTIYF TGTGCCAGTACTACAGGGCCCTCTGGAAACACCATATATTTT NA TRBJ1-3 NA TRBV7-2
CASRLTNTEAFF TGTGCCAGCAGACTAACGAACACTGAAGCTTTCTTT NA TRBJ1-1 NA TRBV28
CASSVRDGFYEQYF TGTGCCAGCAGTGTCCGGGACGGATTCTACGAGCAGTACTTC NA TRBJ2-7 NA TRBV6-1
CASSLGVGQNTEAFF TGTGCCAGCAGCTTGGGGGTGGGACAGAATACTGAAGCTTTCTTT NA TRBJ1-1 TRBD1 TRBV11-2
CASSPTSGRREQFF TGTGCCAGCAGTCCTACTAGCGGGAGAAGGGAGCAGTTCTTC NA TRBJ2-1 TRBD2 TRBV28
CAITGTSRDEQFF TGTGCCATCACAGGGACTAGTCGGGATGAGCAGTTCTTC few TRBJ2-1 TRBD2 TRBV10-3
CASSLTANSPLHF TGTGCCAGCAGCTTGACAGCCAATTCACCCCTCCACTTT few TRBJ1-6 NA TRBV7-2
CASTQGVVSQPQHF TGTGCCAGTACACAGGGGGTCGTGAGTCAGCCCCAGCATTTT NA TRBJ1-5 TRBD1 TRBV6-2/TRBV6-3
CSATLTYGYTF TGCAGTGCTACATTAACCTATGGCTACACCTTC NA TRBJ1-2 NA TRBV20-1
CASSEAGLNTDTQYF TGTGCCAGCAGTGAAGCGGGACTGAACACAGATACGCAGTATTTT few TRBJ2-3 NA TRBV6-1
CASSLELAGAWETQYF TGTGCCAGCAGCTTAGAGCTAGCGGGGGCATGGGAGACCCAGTACTTC once TRBJ2-5 TRBD2 TRBV7-2
CASSRGLAGGRYQETQYF TGTGCCAGCAGCCGAGGACTAGCGGGAGGCCGGTACCAAGAGACCCAGTACTTC few TRBJ2-5 TRBD2 TRBV27
CAITEGGARNEQFF TGTGCCATCACGGAGGGAGGAGCGCGCAATGAGCAGTTCTTC NA TRBJ2-1 NA TRBV10-3
CASSLLMLSYNEQFF TGTGCCAGCAGCTTGCTTATGCTATCCTACAATGAGCAGTTCTTC NA TRBJ2-1 NA TRBV5-5
CASTRGWGDQHF TGTGCCAGCACAAGGGGGTGGGGGGATCAGCATTTT few TRBJ1-5 NA TRBV21-1
CASSADRGQGNTIYF TGTGCCAGCAGCGCGGACAGGGGGCAAGGAAACACCATATATTTT NA TRBJ1-3 TRBD1 TRBV9
CASGFWTGATNYGYTF TGTGCTAGTGGTTTCTGGACAGGGGCAACAAACTATGGCTACACCTTC few TRBJ1-2 TRBD1 TRBV12-5
CASSTSGFYEKLFF TGTGCCAGCAGCACTAGCGGATTTTATGAAAAACTGTTTTTT NA TRBJ1-4 NA TRBV7-9
CSAFEHSTDTQYF TGCAGCGCATTTGAGCACAGCACAGATACGCAGTATTTT few TRBJ2-3 NA TRBV29-1
CASSERAGALSGNTIYF TGTGCCAGCAGTGAGAGGGCAGGGGCCCTCTCTGGAAACACCATATATTTT NA TRBJ1-3 NA TRBV6-1
CAVQSRDRGYEQYF TGTGCCGTCCAATCCCGGGACAGGGGTTACGAGCAGTACTTC many TRBJ2-7 TRBD1 TRBV7-9
CSGKGVDRQDEQFF TGCAGCGGAAAAGGGGTGGACAGGCAGGATGAGCAGTTCTTC many TRBJ2-1 TRBD1 TRBV29-1
CASRPSGSWQTQYF TGTGCCAGCAGGCCCAGCGGGAGCTGGCAGACCCAGTACTTC many TRBJ2-5 TRBD2 TRBV5-5
CASMADSYNEQFF TGTGCCAGTATGGCCGACTCCTACAATGAGCAGTTCTTC NA TRBJ2-1 NA TRBV19
CASTNGGKNTEAFF TGCGCCAGCACTAATGGGGGGAAGAACACTGAAGCTTTCTTT NA TRBJ1-1 NA TRBV5-1
CVSAQGNKETQYF TGCGTCTCGGCTCAGGGAAATAAAGAGACCCAGTACTTC NA TRBJ2-5 NA TRBV5-1
CASSDWTKGSTDTQYF TGTGCCAGCAGTGATTGGACTAAGGGGAGCACAGATACGCAGTATTTT NA TRBJ2-3 NA TRBV2
CASREQGGSYEQYF TGTGCCAGCAGGGAACAGGGCGGCTCCTACGAGCAGTACTTC NA TRBJ2-7 NA TRBV28
CASSTGTGSTEAFF TGCGCCAGCAGCACAGGGACGGGCTCCACTGAAGCTTTCTTT few TRBJ1-1 NA TRBV5-1
CASSYFKGLAGIQETQYF TGTGCCAGCAGTTACTTCAAGGGACTAGCGGGAATCCAAGAGACCCAGTACTTC NA TRBJ2-5 TRBD2 TRBV6-2/TRBV6-3
CASSSGRHYEQYF TGTGCCAGCAGTTCTGGACGGCACTACGAGCAGTACTTC few TRBJ2-7 NA TRBV6-5
CASRGQGTGELFF TGCGCCAGCAGAGGACAGGGGACCGGGGAGCTGTTTTTT few TRBJ2-2 TRBD1 TRBV5-1
CASSDREPYEQYF TGTGCCAGCAGTGACAGGGAGCCCTACGAGCAGTACTTC few TRBJ2-7 TRBD1 TRBV28
CAMGQGVGETQYF TGTGCCATGGGACAGGGGGTCGGAGAGACCCAGTACTTC few TRBJ2-5 TRBD1 TRBV10-3
CASSAEDSKGDGYTF TGTGCCAGCAGTGCTGAAGATTCTAAGGGCGATGGCTACACCTTC NA TRBJ1-2 NA TRBV6-1
CASSPGQFLSYEQYF TGCGCCAGCAGCCCGGGACAGTTCCTCTCCTACGAGCAGTACTTC few TRBJ2-7 TRBD1 TRBV4-1
CASRPTYGVTNEKLFF TGTGCCAGCAGACCCACGTATGGGGTAACTAATGAAAAACTGTTTTTT NA TRBJ1-4 NA TRBV16
CASSLQSRAQETQYF TGTGCCAGCAGCCTGCAGAGCAGAGCACAAGAGACCCAGTACTTC few TRBJ2-5 NA TRBV9
CASSFGKWGTEAFF TGTGCCAGCAGTTTTGGAAAATGGGGCACTGAAGCTTTCTTT few TRBJ1-1 NA TRBV28